The clone carrying this T cell receptor (beta chain) came up a few times. Patients at the Seattle site were enrolled during active infection and followed longitudinally. As handled by the study authors: Amplification of reference gene primers provided the estimated nucleated cell counts. Libraries were prepared by immunoSEQ multiplex PCR; TCRdb keeps only in-frame clonotypes and omits some of them. The V and J calls and clone size were taken over from that table, and D and trimming were inferred from the DNA. The repertoire holds about 210,000 clones, with 82% as singletons. This CDR3 comprises 15 residues. Germline lookup yields CDR1 LNHDA and CDR2 SQIVND (reference sequence). V was cut by 4 bases and J by 7 bases, with 16 bases left in between. The data are from a study of blood T cell repertoires in COVID-19. Overall study: Sites in the United States, Italy and Spain provided acute and convalescent COVID-19 samples. PBMCs, B-cell-depleted T cells, or T cells provided the cDNA or gDNA that made up the material.

Sequenced material: peripheral blood. This clonotype was obtained from a woman in her sixties or seventies with COVID-19, enrolled during active disease. The rearrangement joins TRBV19 to TRBJ1-4, with D possibly TRBD1 on 6 matching bases. CDR3 amino acids: CASSSTGTYREKLFF. The CDR3 coding sequence is TGTGCCAGTAGTAGTACCGGGACATATCGTGAAAAACTGTTTTTT.